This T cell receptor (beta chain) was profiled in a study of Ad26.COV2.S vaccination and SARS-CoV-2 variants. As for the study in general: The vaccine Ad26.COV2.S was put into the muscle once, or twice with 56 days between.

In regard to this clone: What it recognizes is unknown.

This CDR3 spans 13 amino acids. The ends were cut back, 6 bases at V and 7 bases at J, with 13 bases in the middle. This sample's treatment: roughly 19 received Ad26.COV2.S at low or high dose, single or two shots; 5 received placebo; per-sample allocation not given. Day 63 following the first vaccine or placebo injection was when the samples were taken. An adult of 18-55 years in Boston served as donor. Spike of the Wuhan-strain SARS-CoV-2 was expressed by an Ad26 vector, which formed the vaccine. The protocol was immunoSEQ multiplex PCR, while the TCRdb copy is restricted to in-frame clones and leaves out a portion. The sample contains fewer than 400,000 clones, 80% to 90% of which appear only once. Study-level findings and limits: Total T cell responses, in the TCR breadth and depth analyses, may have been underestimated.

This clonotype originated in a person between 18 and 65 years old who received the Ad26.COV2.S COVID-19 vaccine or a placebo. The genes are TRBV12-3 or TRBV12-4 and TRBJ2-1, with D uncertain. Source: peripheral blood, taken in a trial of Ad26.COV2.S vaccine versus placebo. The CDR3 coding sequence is TGTGCCAGCAGCCTATCCCCTGGAAATGAGCAGTTCTTC. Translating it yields CASSLSPGNEQFF.